These T cell receptor beta chains were read from a single sample in a study of vaccination and CD4 T cells after COVID-19. Their cognate antigens are unknown. A single record per CDR3 protein comes from TCRdb applying MiXCR to the PCR reads. The sample carries under 15,000 distinct CDR3 sequences, 35% to 40% recorded once. Sequenced input: cultured CD4+ T cells from blood. The receptors stem from a human donor with COVID-19. Each CDR3 is given with its conserved first and last residue. The D gene is left open where the match is weak. A row's size may be missing; if present it is once, few, many or a size class.

D,J,size,V,DNA,CDR3
NA,TRBJ1-1,NA,TRBV11-3,TGTGCCAGCAGCTGGAGGACGGGATCGAACACTGAAGCTTTCTTT,CASSWRTGSNTEAFF
NA,TRBJ2-7,NA,TRBV12-5,TGTGCTAGTGGTCCCCTGAAGCCCTACGAGCAGTACTTC,CASGPLKPYEQYF
TRBD1,TRBJ2-6,NA,TRBV24-1,TGTGCCACCAGTTCGTTCCAGGGGGCTACAGCTCTGGACCTGGGCGGGGCCAACGTCCTGACTTTC,CATSSFQGATALDLGGANVLTF
TRBD1,TRBJ2-5,NA,TRBV6-1,TGTGCCAGCAGACAAAGGACAGGGGGTGATGAGACCCAGTACTTC,CASRQRTGGDETQYF
TRBD2,TRBJ2-3,few,TRBV24-1,TGTGCCACCAGTGATTCTGTAGCGGGGGGTTGGGAAGATACGCAGTATTTT,CATSDSVAGGWEDTQYF
NA,TRBJ1-2,NA,TRBV7-2,TGCGCCAGCAGCCAAGCCAGTGCCCCTAACTATGGCTACACCTTC,CASSQASAPNYGYTF
TRBD1,TRBJ1-1,NA,TRBV7-6,TGTGCCAGCAGCTCGCGACAGGGCCCCCTGAGCACTGAAGCTTTCTTT,CASSSRQGPLSTEAFF
NA,TRBJ1-5,NA,TRBV7-2,TGTGCCAGCAGCCTCGTGGGGGGCAATCAGCCCCAGCATTTT,CASSLVGGNQPQHF
NA,TRBJ1-5,few,TRBV6-1,TGTGCCAGCATCTTACAAGGGCATCAGCCCCAGCATTTT,CASILQGHQPQHF
NA,TRBJ1-1,few,TRBV5-5,TGTGCCAGCAGCTTTACGGACGGCGGGGGCACTGAAGCTTTCTTT,CASSFTDGGGTEAFF
TRBD2,TRBJ2-3,NA,TRBV7-2,TGTGCCAGCAGGCTAGCGGGGGGCGCTAGCACAGATACGCAGTATTTT,CASRLAGGASTDTQYF
TRBD2,TRBJ2-3,NA,TRBV12-3/TRBV12-4,TGTGCCAGCAGTTTGTGGGAAGCTAGCGGCGGAGATACGCAGTATTTT,CASSLWEASGGDTQYF
TRBD1,TRBJ2-1,NA,TRBV7-3,TGTGCCAGCAGCTTAACGATAAAGGGACAGGGGGTCGGGAATGAGCAGTTCTTC,CASSLTIKGQGVGNEQFF
NA,TRBJ1-1,NA,TRBV6-1,TGTGCCAGCACCCCGCTCGGGACTGAAGCTTTCTTT,CASTPLGTEAFF
NA,TRBJ2-2,NA,TRBV11-2,TGTGCCAGCAGGCCTACAGAGAACACCGGGGAGCTGTTTTTT,CASRPTENTGELFF
TRBD1,TRBJ1-5,few,TRBV20-1,TGCAGTGCTTATCCGACAGGGGGCGTTTCTGGTAATCAGCCCCAGCATTTT,CSAYPTGGVSGNQPQHF
NA,TRBJ2-7,medium-sized,TRBV6-1,TGTGCCAGCAGCGGGGTGGAGGACGGCGAGCAGTACTTC,CASSGVEDGEQYF
TRBD1,TRBJ1-2,medium-sized,TRBV7-2,TGTGCCAGCAGCGCAGTAAGGACAGGTTTTGGCTACACCTTC,CASSAVRTGFGYTF
NA,TRBJ2-7,NA,TRBV5-4,TGTGCCAGCAGCCGTGTGGGGAGATCGGTAAAATACGAGCAGTACTTC,CASSRVGRSVKYEQYF
NA,TRBJ2-3,NA,TRBV27,TGTGCCAGCAGTTTAATGTGGGGGGCAGATACGCAGTATTTT,CASSLMWGADTQYF
NA,TRBJ1-3,NA,TRBV12-3/TRBV12-4,TGTGCCAGCAGTCCCCTGGGAACCATATATTTT,CASSPLGTIYF
TRBD2,TRBJ2-7,NA,TRBV7-8,TGTGCCAGCAGTCTAAGCTCCGGACTAGCCTCCTACGAGCAGTACTTC,CASSLSSGLASYEQYF
NA,TRBJ2-3,hyperexpanded,TRBV6-5,TGTGCCAGCAGTTACTCAACCGCTTGGTGGGGGACGCAGTATTTT,CASSYSTAWWGTQYF
NA,TRBJ2-7,NA,TRBV6-5,TGTGCCAGCAGTTACAGTCCAGGGGACGAGCAGTACTTC,CASSYSPGDEQYF
TRBD1,TRBJ1-2,NA,TRBV11-3,TGTGCCAGCAGCGCGGGACAGGGGACACCCTTCTTC,CASSAGQGTPFF
NA,TRBJ1-5,NA,TRBV27,TGTGCCAGCAGCCCTACCAATCAGCCCCAGCATTTT,CASSPTNQPQHF
NA,TRBJ1-1,NA,TRBV5-1,TGCGCCAGCAGCTTACAAACAGGAAACACTGAAGCTTTCTTT,CASSLQTGNTEAFF
NA,TRBJ1-1,few,TRBV6-1,TGTGCCAGCAGAGCCCCCCTCAGGGAAGGCACTGAAGCTTTCTTT,CASRAPLREGTEAFF
NA,TRBJ1-1,NA,TRBV28,TGTGCCAGCAGTCCTCATTCCCTGAACACTGAAGCTTTCTTT,CASSPHSLNTEAFF
NA,TRBJ2-7,NA,TRBV12-3/TRBV12-4,TGTGCCAGCAGTTCCCAATACGAGCAGTACTTC,CASSSQYEQYF
TRBD1,TRBJ2-4,NA,TRBV28,TGTGCCAGCAGTTCACAGGGGGCCAAAAACATTCAGTACTTC,CASSSQGAKNIQYF
NA,TRBJ2-3,NA,TRBV10-3,TGTGCCATCCAGGACCACACAGATACGCAGTATTTT,CAIQDHTDTQYF
TRBD1,TRBJ1-4,NA,TRBV10-2,TGCGCCAGCAGTGAGACCTGGACAGGGGGCGAAAAACTGTTTTTT,CASSETWTGGEKLFF
NA,TRBJ1-2,NA,TRBV2,TGTGCCAGCAGTGAAAGGTCTAACTATGGCTACACCTTC,CASSERSNYGYTF
TRBD2,TRBJ2-3,few,TRBV7-8,TGTGCCAGCAGCTTAATCCTACTAGCGGGGGGCACAGATACGCAGTATTTT,CASSLILLAGGTDTQYF
TRBD2,TRBJ2-1,NA,TRBV6-2/TRBV6-3,TGTGCCAGCAGTTACGAGCGGGGGGGATGGTATGAGCAGTTCTTC,CASSYERGGWYEQFF
NA,TRBJ2-7,few,TRBV27,TGTGCCAGCAGTTTCGGGATCTCCTACGAGCAGTACTTC,CASSFGISYEQYF
NA,TRBJ2-5,NA,TRBV20-1,TGCAGTGCTAGCCGGGACCTTGGGGAGACCCAGTACTTC,CSASRDLGETQYF
TRBD2,TRBJ2-5,few,TRBV27,TGTGCCAGCAGGGCGGCGGGGGGGCCTCAGACCCAGTACTTC,CASRAAGGPQTQYF
NA,TRBJ1-5,NA,TRBV7-2,TGTGCCAGCAGTACCCGTCGGGGGGCGCAGGTTCAGCCCCAGCATTTT,CASSTRRGAQVQPQHF
NA,TRBJ1-3,NA,TRBV7-9,TGTGCCAGCAGCAACCCCGGGGGGATCTCTGGAAACACCATATATTTT,CASSNPGGISGNTIYF
TRBD1,TRBJ2-2,NA,TRBV11-2,TGTGCCAGCAGCTTCCGACAGGGACGGGGGGAGCTGTTTTTT,CASSFRQGRGELFF
NA,TRBJ1-1,few,TRBV6-4,TGTGCCAGCAGAGGACAGTTGAACACTGAAGCTTTCTTT,CASRGQLNTEAFF
NA,TRBJ1-5,few,TRBV30,TGTGCCTGGCAGGGGATTGGTCAGCCCCAGCATTTT,CAWQGIGQPQHF